The 18 T cell receptor beta chains listed next were all sequenced from one sample in a study of T cells after posttransplantation cyclophosphamide. TCRdb's copy holds only in-frame clones and misses some; the assay was immunoSEQ multiplex PCR. The table records approximately 3,300 clones, roughly 96% of them present only once. The sample comprised naive CD8+ T cells sorted from PBMCs. The receptors shown here come from a woman aged 45-59 years in good health and a related stem cell transplant donor.

This clone was observed once. V usage is TRBV7-3 and J usage is TRBJ1-2; 7 bases fit TRBD1. In germline, CDR1 is SGHTA, CDR2 FQGTGA. J was trimmed by 6 bases and V by 5 bases; bases with no gene match: 6. This CDR3 spans 13 amino acids. As DNA, the CDR3 is TGTGCCAGCAGCCTTCCGGGACAGCATGGCTACACCTTC. It translates to CASSLPGQHGYTF.

Comments on this clone: One junction end disagrees with the germline gene, perhaps due to a read error. The chain links TRBV5-1 to TRBJ2-3; 7 bases are a match to TRBD1. From germline, CDR1 is SGHRS and CDR2 YFSETQ. The CDR3 extends over 15 amino acids. In DNA form, the CDR3 reads TGCGCCGGCAGCTTGGTCGGACAGGCTACAGATACGCAGTATTTT. Amino acids: CAGSLVGQATDTQYF. The full variable domain, completed using reference TRBV5-1 and TRBJ2-3, is KAGVTQTPRYLIKTRGQQVTLSCSPISGHRSVSWYQQTPGQGLQFLFEYFSETQRNKGNFPGRFSGRQFSNSRSEMNVSTLELGDSALYLCAGSLVGQATDTQYFGPGTRLTVL.

This rearrangement joins TRBV14 to TRBJ2-5; TRBD2 matches at 10 bases. Germline trimming cut 3 bases from V and 5 bases from J; bases unmatched to any gene: 6. Germline V gene sequence: CDR1 SGHDN, CDR2 FVKESK. CDR3 length: 15 residues. DNA for the CDR3: TGTGCCAGCAGCCAGGTCCCGGGACTAGCGGAGACCCAGTACTTC. Translation gives CASSQVPGLAETQYF.

V usage is TRBV19 and J usage is TRBJ2-7; perhaps TRBD1 as D (6 bases). V was cut by 5 bases and J by 2 bases, with 13 bases left in between. From germline, CDR1 is LNHDA and CDR2 SQIVND (reference sequence). The CDR3 consists of 14 residues. CDR3: CASSSYTGTYEQYF. The CDR3 DNA sequence: TGTGCCAGTAGTTCATATACAGGGACCTACGAGCAGTACTTC.

The chain combines TRBV13 with TRBJ1-1; 8 nucleotides agree with TRBD1. The CDR3 totals 14 residues. Germline loops: CDR1 PRHDT, CDR2 FYEKMQ (reference sequence). V trimming: 3 bases; J trimming: 5 bases; junction bases outside the gene matches: 5. This CDR3 is CASSFTGGVTEAFF. The CDR3 DNA reads as TGTGCCAGCAGCTTCACAGGGGGGGTAACTGAAGCTTTCTTT.

This chain joins TRBV5-1 and TRBJ1-4; 7 bases are shared with TRBD1. CDR3 size: 15 residues. Germline CDR1 reads SGHRS; CDR2 reads YFSETQ. V trimming: 4 bases; J trimming: 7 bases; junction bases outside the gene matches: 10. CDR3 nucleotide sequence: TGCGCCAGCAGCCCGGAGGGCAACAGGGGTGAAAAACTGTTTTTT. Translation: CASSPEGNRGEKLFF. Drawing the rest from reference TRBV5-1 and TRBJ1-4, the complete variable domain is KAGVTQTPRYLIKTRGQQVTLSCSPISGHRSVSWYQQTPGQGLQFLFEYFSETQRNKGNFPGRFSGRQFSNSRSEMNVSTLELGDSALYLCASSPEGNRGEKLFFGSGTQLSVL.

This chain links TRBV29-1 with TRBJ2-7; 8 bases line up with TRBD1. Trimming cost V 7 bases and J 3 bases; bases outside gene matches: 5. Germline V lookup: CDR1 SQVTM, CDR2 ANQGSEA. The CDR3 spans 12 residues. This chain's CDR3 is CSAAGGGYEQYF. CDR3 in DNA: TGCAGCGCAGCAGGGGGCGGCTACGAGCAGTACTTC.

The chain links TRBV10-1 to TRBJ1-1; TRBD1 matches 8 bases. The CDR3 is made up of 14 amino acids. V shed 3 bases and J 4 bases; nucleotides not matched to a gene: 4. Looked up from germline, CDR1 is WNHNN and CDR2 is SYGVQD (reference sequence). CDR3 protein: CASSDLDRGTEAFF. In DNA form, the CDR3 reads TGCGCCAGCAGTGATCTCGACAGGGGCACTGAAGCTTTCTTT.

This chain links TRBV11-2 with TRBJ2-7, with 8 bases identical to TRBD1. The CDR3 has 14 residues. Germline V gives CDR1 SGHAT, CDR2 FQNNGV. Trimming at V came to 5 bases and at J to 2 bases, leaving 5 bases not matched to a gene. The DNA for the CDR3 is TGTGCCAGCAGCCAGGGCAGGGGGCCCTACGAGCAGTACTTC. Translating it yields CASSQGRGPYEQYF.

This sequence joins TRBV4-3 and TRBJ1-1, with D perhaps TRBD1 (5 bases). This CDR3 is built from 14 residues. Trimming shortened V by 0 bases and J by 2 bases, and 7 bases separated the two germline ends. Germline V lookup: CDR1 LGHNA, CDR2 YSLEER. The CDR3 bases are TGCGCCAGCAGCCAAGAGGGGCCCAACACTGAAGCTTTCTTT. As protein: CASSQEGPNTEAFF.

The V call is TRBV5-6, the J call TRBJ1-6, with D possibly TRBD1 on 5 matching bases. The V end lost 0 bases, the J end lost 7 bases, and 14 bases lay between the germline ends. CDR3 size: 16 residues. In germline, CDR1 is SGHDT, CDR2 YYEEEE. CDR3 DNA sequence: TGTGCCAGCAGCTTGGCCCCTGGGTGGGGCAATTCACCCCTCCACTTT. Translation gives CASSLAPGWGNSPLHF. The whole variable domain, filled in from reference TRBV5-6 and TRBJ1-6, reads DAGVTQSPTHLIKTRGQQVTLRCSPKSGHDTVSWYQQALGQGPQFIFQYYEEEERQRGNFPDRFSGHQFPNYSSELNVNALLLGDSALYLCASSLAPGWGNSPLHFGNGTRLTVT.

V usage is TRBV19 and J usage is TRBJ1-5; 8 bases agree with TRBD1. CDR3 length: 16 amino acids. The J segment lost 1 base and the V segment lost 5 bases, leaving 7 bases of the junction unmatched. Germline V lookup: CDR1 LNHDA, CDR2 SQIVND (reference sequence). Here the CDR3 DNA reads TGTGCCAGTAGTTCGTACGACAGGGGCAGCAATCAGCCCCAGCATTTT. The encoded protein is CASSSYDRGSNQPQHF.

The chain couples TRBV27 to TRBJ2-3, with a possible D match to TRBD2 (6 bases). This CDR3 is built from 11 residues. Trimming pared 3 bases from V and 8 bases from J, leaving 6 bases between. Germline CDR1 and CDR2: MNHEY and SMNVEV (reference sequence). CDR3 sequence: CASSFGGTQYF. The CDR3 nucleotides read TGTGCCAGCAGTTTCGGGGGTACGCAGTATTTT.

This chain links TRBV19 with TRBJ2-1, with 7 bases identical to TRBD2. The germline gives CDR1 LNHDA, CDR2 SQIVND (reference sequence). V shed 1 base and J 3 bases; nucleotides not matched to a gene: 3. The CDR3 length is 15 residues. The CDR3 DNA reads as TGTGCCAGTAGTATAGGCGGGAGCGGCTACAATGAGCAGTTCTTC. Translation gives CASSIGGSGYNEQFF.

The V gene is TRBV19, the J gene TRBJ1-5; TRBD1 aligns across 10 bases. CDR1 and CDR2 (germline): LNHDA, SQIVND (reference sequence). V dropped 4 bases and J dropped 5; count of bases not matched to a gene: 5. CDR3 length: 15 amino acids. CDR3 DNA sequence: TGTGCCAGTAGTAATTTGGACAGGGGGTATCAGCCCCAGCATTTT. It translates to CASSNLDRGYQPQHF.

The rearrangement links TRBV10-2 to TRBJ2-1; 7 nucleotides align to TRBD2. CDR3 length: 18 amino acids. Trimming cost V 7 bases and J 6 bases; bases outside gene matches: 21. Germline V gene data show CDR1 as WSHSY and CDR2 as SAAADI. The CDR3 reads CASKTGRALAGAANEQFF. Here the CDR3 DNA reads TGCGCCAGCAAGACGGGGAGGGCCCTGGCGGGAGCCGCCAATGAGCAGTTCTTC.

The J gene is TRBJ2-5, the V gene TRBV15, with no clear D. There are 13 residues in the CDR3. V lost 8 bases and J lost 1, with 11 bases in between. Germline V CDR1 and CDR2: LNHNV, YYDKDF (reference sequence). CDR3 sequence reads: CATQETAQETQYF. CDR3 bases: TGTGCCACCCAGGAAACAGCCCAAGAGACCCAGTACTTC.

V is TRBV4-3 and J is TRBJ2-2; 7 bases are a match to TRBD1. J was trimmed by 2 bases and V by 0 bases; bases with no gene match: 6. The V gene's germline CDR1 is LGHNA and CDR2 YSLEER. The CDR3 sequence is 17 residues long. The DNA for the CDR3 is TGCGCCAGCAGCCAAGAAGGGGGCTGGGCCAACACCGGGGAGCTGTTTTTT. It codes for CASSQEGGWANTGELFF.